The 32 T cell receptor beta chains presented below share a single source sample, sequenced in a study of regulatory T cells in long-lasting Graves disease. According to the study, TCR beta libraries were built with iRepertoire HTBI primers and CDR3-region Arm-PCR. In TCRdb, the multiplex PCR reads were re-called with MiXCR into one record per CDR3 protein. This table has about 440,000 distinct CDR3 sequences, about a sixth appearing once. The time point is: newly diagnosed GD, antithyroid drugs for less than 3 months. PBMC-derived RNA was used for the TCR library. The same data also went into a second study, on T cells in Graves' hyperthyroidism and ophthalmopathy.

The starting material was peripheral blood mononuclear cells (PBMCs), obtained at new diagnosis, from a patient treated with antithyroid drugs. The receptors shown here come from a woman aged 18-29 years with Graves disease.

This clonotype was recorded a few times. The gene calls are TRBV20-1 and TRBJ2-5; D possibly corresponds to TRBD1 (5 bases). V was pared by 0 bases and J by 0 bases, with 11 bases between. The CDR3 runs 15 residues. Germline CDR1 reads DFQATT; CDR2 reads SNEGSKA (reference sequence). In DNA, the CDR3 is TGCAGTGCTAGAGATCCCCACAGGTACCAAGAGACCCAGTACTTC. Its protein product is CSARDPHRYQETQYF.

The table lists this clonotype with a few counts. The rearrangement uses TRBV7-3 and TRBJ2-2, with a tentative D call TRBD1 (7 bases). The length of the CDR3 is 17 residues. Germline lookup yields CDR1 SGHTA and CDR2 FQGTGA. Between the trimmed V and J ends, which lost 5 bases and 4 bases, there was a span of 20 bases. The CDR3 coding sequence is TGTGCCAGCAGCCACCGGCAGGGGGGCGGAGGCACCGGGGAGCTGTTTTTT. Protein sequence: CASSHRQGGGGTGELFF.

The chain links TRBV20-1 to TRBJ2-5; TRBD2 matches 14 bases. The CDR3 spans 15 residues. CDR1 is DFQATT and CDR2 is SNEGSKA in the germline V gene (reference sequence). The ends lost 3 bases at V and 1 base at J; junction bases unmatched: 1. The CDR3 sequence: CSASGTSGSQETQYF. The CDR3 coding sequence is TGCAGTGCTAGCGGGACTAGCGGGAGCCAAGAGACCCAGTACTTC.

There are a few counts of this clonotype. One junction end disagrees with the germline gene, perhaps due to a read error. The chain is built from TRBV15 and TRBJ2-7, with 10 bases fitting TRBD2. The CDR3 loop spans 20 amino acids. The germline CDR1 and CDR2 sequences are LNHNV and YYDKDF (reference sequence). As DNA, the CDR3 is TGTGCCGCCAGCAGAGATAACCGCCGCGGGGTGAGCGGGAGGGCTTACGAGCAGTACTTC. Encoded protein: CAASRDNRRGVSGRAYEQYF.

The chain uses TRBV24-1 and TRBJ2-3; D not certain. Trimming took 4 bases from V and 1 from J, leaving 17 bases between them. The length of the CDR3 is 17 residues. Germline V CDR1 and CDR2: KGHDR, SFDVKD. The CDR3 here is CATSDPRPEEGTDTQYF. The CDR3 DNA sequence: TGTGCCACCAGTGACCCCCGCCCAGAGGAAGGCACAGATACGCAGTATTTT.

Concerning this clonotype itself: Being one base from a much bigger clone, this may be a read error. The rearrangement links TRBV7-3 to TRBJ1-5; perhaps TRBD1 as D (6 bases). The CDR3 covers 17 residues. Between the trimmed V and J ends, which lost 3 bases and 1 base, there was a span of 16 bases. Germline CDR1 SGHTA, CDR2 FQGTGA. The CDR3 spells CASSFRGPGWSNQPQHF. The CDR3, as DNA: TGTGCCAGCAGCTTCCGGGGGCCGGGATGGAGCAATCAGCCCCAGCATTTT.

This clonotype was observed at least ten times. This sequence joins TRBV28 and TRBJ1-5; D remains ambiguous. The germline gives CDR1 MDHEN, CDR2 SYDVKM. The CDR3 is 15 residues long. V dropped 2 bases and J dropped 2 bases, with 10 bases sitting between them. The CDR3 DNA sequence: TGTGCCAGCAGTTTAACCGAAGGTGGCAATCAGCCCCAGCATTTT. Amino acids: CASSLTEGGNQPQHF.

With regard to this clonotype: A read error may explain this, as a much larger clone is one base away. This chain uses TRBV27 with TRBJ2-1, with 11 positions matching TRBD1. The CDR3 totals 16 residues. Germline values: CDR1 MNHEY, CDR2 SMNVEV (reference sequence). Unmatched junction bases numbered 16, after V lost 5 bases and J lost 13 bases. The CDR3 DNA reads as TGTGCCAGCAGTGCCCCGGGACAGGGGGTTCAAGAGACCCAGTTCTTC. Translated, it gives CASSAPGQGVQETQFF.

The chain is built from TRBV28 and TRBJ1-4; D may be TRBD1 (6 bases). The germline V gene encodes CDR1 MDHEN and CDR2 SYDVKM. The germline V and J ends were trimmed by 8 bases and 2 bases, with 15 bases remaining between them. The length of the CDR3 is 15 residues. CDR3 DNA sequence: TGTGCCAGCCGACTCTCAGGGGCGACTAATGAAAAACTGTTTTTT. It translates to CASRLSGATNEKLFF.

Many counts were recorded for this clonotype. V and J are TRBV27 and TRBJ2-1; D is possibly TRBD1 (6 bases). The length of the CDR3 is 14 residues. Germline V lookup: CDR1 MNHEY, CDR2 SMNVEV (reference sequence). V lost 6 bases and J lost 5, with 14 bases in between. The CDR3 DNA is TGTGCCAGCAGACAGTGGACAGCTAACAATGAGCAGTTCTTC. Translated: CASRQWTANNEQFF.

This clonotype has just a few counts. DNA for the CDR3: TGTGCCAGTAGTATAGTGGGGACGTTGGGGGGCTCCTACAATGAGCAGTTCTTC. This encodes CASSIVGTLGGSYNEQFF. The J gene is TRBJ2-1, the V gene TRBV19; weak D call: TRBD2 (6 bases). CDR1 and CDR2 from the germline V gene are LNHDA and SQIVND (reference sequence). The CDR3 is 18 amino acids. V was clipped by 1 base and J by 0 bases, with 16 bases between them.

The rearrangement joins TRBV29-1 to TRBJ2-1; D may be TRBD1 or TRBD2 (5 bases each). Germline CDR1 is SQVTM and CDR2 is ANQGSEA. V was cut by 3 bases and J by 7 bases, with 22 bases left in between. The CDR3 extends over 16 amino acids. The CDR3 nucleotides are TGCAGCGTTGAGGGGCGGGCGGGCCTTCTAAATAATGAGCAGTTCTTC. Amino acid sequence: CSVEGRAGLLNNEQFF.

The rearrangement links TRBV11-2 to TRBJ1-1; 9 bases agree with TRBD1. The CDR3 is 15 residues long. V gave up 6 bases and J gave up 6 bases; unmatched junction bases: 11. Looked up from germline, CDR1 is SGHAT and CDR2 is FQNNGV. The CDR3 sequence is CASRWQGQGGAEAFF. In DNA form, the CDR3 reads TGTGCCAGCAGGTGGCAGGGACAGGGAGGCGCTGAAGCTTTCTTT. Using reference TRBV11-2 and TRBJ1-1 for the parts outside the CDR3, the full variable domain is EAGVAQSPRYKIIEKRQSVAFWCNPISGHATLYWYQQILGQGPKLLIQFQNNGVVDDSQLPKDRFSAERLKGVDSTLKIQPAKLEDSAVYLCASRWQGQGGAEAFFGQGTRLTVV.

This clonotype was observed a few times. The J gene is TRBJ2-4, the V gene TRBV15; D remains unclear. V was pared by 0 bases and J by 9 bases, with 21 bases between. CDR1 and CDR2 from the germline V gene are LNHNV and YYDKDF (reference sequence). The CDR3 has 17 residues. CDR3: CATSRDKAIGKWIIQYF. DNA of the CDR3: TGTGCCACCAGCAGAGATAAGGCGATTGGAAAGTGGATCATTCAGTACTTC.

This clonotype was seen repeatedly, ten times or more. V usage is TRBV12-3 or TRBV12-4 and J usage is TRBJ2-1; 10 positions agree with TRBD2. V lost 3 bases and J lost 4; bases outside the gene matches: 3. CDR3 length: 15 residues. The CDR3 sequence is CASSFGTSVYNEQFF. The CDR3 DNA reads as TGTGCCAGCAGTTTCGGGACTAGCGTATACAATGAGCAGTTCTTC.

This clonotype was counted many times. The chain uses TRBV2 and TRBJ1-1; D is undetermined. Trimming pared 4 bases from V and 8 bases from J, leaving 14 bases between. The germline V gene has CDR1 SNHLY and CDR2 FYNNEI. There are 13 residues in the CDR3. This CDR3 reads CASSGGRRQEAFF. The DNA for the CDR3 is TGTGCCAGCAGTGGGGGTAGGAGGCAGGAAGCTTTCTTT.

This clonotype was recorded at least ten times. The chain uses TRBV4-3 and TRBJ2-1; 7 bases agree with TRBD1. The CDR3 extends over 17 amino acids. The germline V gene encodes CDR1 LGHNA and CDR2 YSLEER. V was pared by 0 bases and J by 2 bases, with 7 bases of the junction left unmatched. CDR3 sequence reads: CASSQDRGTETYNEQFF. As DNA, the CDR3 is TGCGCCAGCAGCCAAGATAGGGGGACAGAGACCTACAATGAGCAGTTCTTC.

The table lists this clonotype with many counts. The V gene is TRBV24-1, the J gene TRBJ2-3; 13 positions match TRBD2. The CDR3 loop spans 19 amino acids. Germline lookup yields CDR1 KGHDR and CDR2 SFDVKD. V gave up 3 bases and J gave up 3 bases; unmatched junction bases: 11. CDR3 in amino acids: CATSDPTPRLAGGTDTQYF. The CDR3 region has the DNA TGTGCCACCAGTGATCCTACCCCTAGACTAGCGGGAGGAACAGATACGCAGTATTTT.

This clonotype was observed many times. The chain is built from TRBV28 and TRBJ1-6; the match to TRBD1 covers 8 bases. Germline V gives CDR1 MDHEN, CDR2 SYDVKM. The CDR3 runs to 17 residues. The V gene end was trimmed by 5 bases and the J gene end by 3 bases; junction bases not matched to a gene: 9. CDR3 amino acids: CASSTPTGVVYNSPLHF. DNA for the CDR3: TGTGCCAGCAGTACCCCGACAGGGGTCGTCTATAATTCACCCCTCCACTTT. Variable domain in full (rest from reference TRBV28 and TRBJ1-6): DVKVTQSSRYLVKRTGEKVFLECVQDMDHENMFWYRQDPGLGLRLIYFSYDVKMKEKGDIPEGYSVSREKKERFSLILESASTNQTSMYLCASSTPTGVVYNSPLHFGNGTRLTVT.

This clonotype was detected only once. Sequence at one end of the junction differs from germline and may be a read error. The CDR3 here is CTSSERSGLGANEQFF. The CDR3 DNA follows: TGTACCAGCAGTGAACGATCAGGGTTGGGGGCGAATGAGCAGTTCTTC. The chain has TRBV6-1 and TRBJ2-1; perhaps TRBD1 as D (6 bases). Germline values: CDR1 MNHNS, CDR2 SASEGT. There are 16 residues in the CDR3.

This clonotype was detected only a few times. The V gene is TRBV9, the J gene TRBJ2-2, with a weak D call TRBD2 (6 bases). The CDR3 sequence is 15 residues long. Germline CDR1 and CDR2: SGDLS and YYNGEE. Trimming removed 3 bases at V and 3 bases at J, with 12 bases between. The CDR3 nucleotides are TGTGCCAGCAGCGGCCCGGAGGGCTACACCGGGGAGCTGTTTTTT. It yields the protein CASSGPEGYTGELFF.

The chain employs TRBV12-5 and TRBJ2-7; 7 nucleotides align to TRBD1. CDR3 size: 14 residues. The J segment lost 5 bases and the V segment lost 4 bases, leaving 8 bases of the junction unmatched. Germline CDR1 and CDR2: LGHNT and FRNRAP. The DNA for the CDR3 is TGTGCTAGTGGTTCCCGGCGGACAGGCCACGAGCAGTACTTC. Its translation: CASGSRRTGHEQYF.

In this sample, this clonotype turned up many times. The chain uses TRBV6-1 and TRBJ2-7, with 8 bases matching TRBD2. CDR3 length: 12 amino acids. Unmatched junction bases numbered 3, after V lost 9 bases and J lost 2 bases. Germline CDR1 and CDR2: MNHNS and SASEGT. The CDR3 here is CASTGLAYEQYF. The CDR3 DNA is TGTGCCAGTACGGGACTAGCCTACGAGCAGTACTTC.

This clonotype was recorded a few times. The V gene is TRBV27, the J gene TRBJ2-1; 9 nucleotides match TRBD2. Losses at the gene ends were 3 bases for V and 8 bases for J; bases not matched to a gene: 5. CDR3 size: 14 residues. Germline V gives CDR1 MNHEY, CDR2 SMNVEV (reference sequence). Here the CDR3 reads CASSFTSGLDEQFF. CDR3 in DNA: TGTGCCAGCAGTTTTACTAGCGGGTTAGATGAGCAGTTCTTC.

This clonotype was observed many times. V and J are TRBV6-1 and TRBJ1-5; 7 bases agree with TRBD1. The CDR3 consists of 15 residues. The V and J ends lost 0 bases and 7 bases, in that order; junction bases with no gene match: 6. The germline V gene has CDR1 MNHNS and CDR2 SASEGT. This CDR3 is CASSEAGQTSQPQHF. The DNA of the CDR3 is TGTGCCAGCAGTGAAGCGGGACAGACAAGCCAGCCCCAGCATTTT.

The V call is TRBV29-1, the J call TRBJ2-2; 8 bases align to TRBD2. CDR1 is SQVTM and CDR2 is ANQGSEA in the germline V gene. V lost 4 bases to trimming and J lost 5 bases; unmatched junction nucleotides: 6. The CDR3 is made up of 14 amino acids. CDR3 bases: TGCAGCGTTGTTTCTTCTAGCGGGACCGGGGAGCTGTTTTTT. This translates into CSVVSSSGTGELFF.

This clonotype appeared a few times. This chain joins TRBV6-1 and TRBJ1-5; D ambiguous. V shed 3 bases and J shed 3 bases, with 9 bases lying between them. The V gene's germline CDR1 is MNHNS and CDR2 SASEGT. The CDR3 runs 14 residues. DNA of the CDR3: TGTGCCAGCAGTGATCCGGATCCCAATCAGCCCCAGCATTTT. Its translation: CASSDPDPNQPQHF.

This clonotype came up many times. This chain's CDR3 is CASRKTFRDSFGWTEAFF. As DNA, the CDR3 is TGTGCCAGCAGGAAAACTTTCCGGGACAGTTTCGGGTGGACTGAAGCTTTCTTT. The chain carries TRBV28 and TRBJ1-1; 7 bases map to TRBD1. Germline V gene lookup returns CDR1 MDHEN and CDR2 SYDVKM. CDR3 length equals 18 residues. Trimming cost V 6 bases and J 5 bases; bases outside gene matches: 21.

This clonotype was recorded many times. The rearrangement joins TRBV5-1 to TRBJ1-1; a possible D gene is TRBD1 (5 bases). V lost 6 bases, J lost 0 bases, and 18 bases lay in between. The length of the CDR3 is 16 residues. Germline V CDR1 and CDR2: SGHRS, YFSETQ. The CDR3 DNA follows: TGCGCCAGCACCTGGGGCCCCTCGACGGTGAACACTGAAGCTTTCTTT. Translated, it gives CASTWGPSTVNTEAFF.

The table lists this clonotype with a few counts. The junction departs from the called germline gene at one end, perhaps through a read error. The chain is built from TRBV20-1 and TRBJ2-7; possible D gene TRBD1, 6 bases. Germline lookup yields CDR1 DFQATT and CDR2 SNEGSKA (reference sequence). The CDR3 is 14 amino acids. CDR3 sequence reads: CSATRTAKFYKQYF. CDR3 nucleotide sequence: TGCAGTGCAACTCGGACAGCAAAATTCTACAAGCAGTACTTC.

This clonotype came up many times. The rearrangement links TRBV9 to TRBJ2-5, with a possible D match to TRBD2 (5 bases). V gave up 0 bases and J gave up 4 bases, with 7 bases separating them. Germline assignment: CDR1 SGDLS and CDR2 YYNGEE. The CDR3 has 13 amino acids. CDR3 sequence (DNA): TGTGCCAGCAGCGTAGCGGCGGGAGAGACCCAGTACTTC. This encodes CASSVAAGETQYF.

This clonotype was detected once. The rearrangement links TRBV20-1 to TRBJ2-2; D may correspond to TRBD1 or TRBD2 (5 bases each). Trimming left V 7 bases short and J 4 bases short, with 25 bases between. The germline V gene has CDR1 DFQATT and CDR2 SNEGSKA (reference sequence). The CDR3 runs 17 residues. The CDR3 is CSVKGTDDNLVTGELFF. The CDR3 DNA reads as TGCAGTGTTAAAGGGACCGACGATAATCTAGTCACCGGGGAGCTGTTTTTT.